This entry features one T cell receptor (beta chain) sequence. This CDR3 region has 15 residues. Original processing notes: Estimation of nucleated cell counts was performed using reference gene primer amplification. Clones were sequenced by immunoSEQ multiplex PCR, and TCRdb holds only the in-frame ones, with some missing. That table is the source of V, J and clone size, and D and trimming were worked out from the DNA. The sample consists of tens of thousands of clones, around four fifths of them appearing once. The entry originates in a study of blood T cell repertoires in COVID-19. Study overall: Acute and convalescent COVID-19 specimens originated in the United States, Italy and Spain. The analysed material was cDNA or gDNA that came from T cells, B-cell-depleted T cells, or PBMCs.

The source material was peripheral blood. This receptor was obtained from a human donor in a cohort sampled during active COVID-19. The chain is built from TRBV21-1 and TRBJ2-2; TRBD1, the table's D call, was not compared with the DNA. TRBV21-1 is classified as a pseudogene. In DNA form, the CDR3 reads TGTGCCAGCAGCAATGGGACACAATACACCGGGGAGCTGTTTTTT. This sequence encodes CASSNGTQYTGELFF.